This T cell receptor beta chain was observed in a study of cytomegalovirus exposure and HLA in healthy donors. The overall study: In an early release, HLA-typed donors contributed some 88 million unique TCR sequences.

The PCR was carried out with 60 Vbeta primers and 13 Jbeta primers. Method: immunoSEQ multiplex PCR; TCRdb's copy keeps in-frame clones and lacks some. Here the sample spans roughly 160,000 clones, 80% being singletons. CDR1 and CDR2 (germline): SGHTA, FQGNSA. V was cut by 1 base and J by 7 bases, with 14 bases left in between. The CDR3 totals 16 residues. Study observations and caveats: Testing in vitro showed a few CMV-associated chains specific for CMV antigens. In a later analysis, compared with equally common non-associated chains, HLA-associated beta chains were more expanded. Presence/absence analysis assumed near-uniform sequencing depth across donors.

This clone has just one count. What it binds is unknown. This clonotype was sampled from a woman between 50 and 59 years old in good health and CMV-seropositive. Sequenced input: PBMCs. The chain recombines TRBV7-2 with TRBJ1-6; the D is unclear. The CDR3 spells CASSLVAGAANSPLHF. As DNA, the CDR3 is TGTGCCAGCAGCTTAGTTGCGGGAGCGGCCAATTCACCCCTCCACTTT.